This TCR beta chain comes out of a study of T cells in Graves' hyperthyroidism and ophthalmopathy. Overall study: Peripheral blood was secured at the point of initial diagnosis, before any treatment. General study results and limits: In the analysis, a 13 V-J model separated ophthalmopathy from stable hyperthyroidism.

Turning to this clonotype: Its antigen is not known.

Disease duration was under 3 months in the ophthalmopathy patients, who also had a Clinical Activity Score of at least 3 and a NOSPECS grade of at least 4. RNA transcripts gave rise to amplified TCR beta CDR3 regions. With the HTBI primer set, the TCR CDR3 went through a first round of RT-PCR. Via MiXCR, TCRdb re-called the multiplex PCR reads, giving one row per CDR3 protein. The sample yields about half a million distinct CDR3 sequences, approximately 24% seen once. Germline V gene data show CDR1 as MNHNS and CDR2 as SASEGT. V lost 4 bases, J lost 1 base, and 8 bases stayed unmatched. This CDR3 spans 16 amino acids.

This chain uses TRBV6-1 with TRBJ2-7, with 9 bases fitting TRBD1. The sample comprised blood. This receptor was obtained from a woman in her 30s with Graves' ophthalmopathy. CDR3 amino acids: CASSALQGARSYEQYF. The CDR3 region has the DNA TGTGCCAGCAGTGCCCTACAGGGGGCGCGGTCCTACGAGCAGTACTTC.